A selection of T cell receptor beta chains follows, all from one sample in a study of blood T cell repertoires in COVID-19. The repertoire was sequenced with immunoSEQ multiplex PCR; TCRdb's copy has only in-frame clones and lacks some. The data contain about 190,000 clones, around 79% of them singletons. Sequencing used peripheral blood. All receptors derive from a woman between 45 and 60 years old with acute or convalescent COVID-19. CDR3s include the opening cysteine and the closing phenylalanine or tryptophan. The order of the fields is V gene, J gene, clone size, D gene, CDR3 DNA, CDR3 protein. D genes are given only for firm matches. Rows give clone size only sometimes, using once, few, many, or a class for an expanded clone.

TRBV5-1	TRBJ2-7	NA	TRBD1	TGCGCCAGCAGCTTGGGCGCCCCCAGGGGGACAAACGAGCAGTACTTC	CASSLGAPRGTNEQYF
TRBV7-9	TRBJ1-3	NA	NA	TGTGCCAGCAGCACCTCGGGTCCGAGAAACACCATATATTTT	CASSTSGPRNTIYF
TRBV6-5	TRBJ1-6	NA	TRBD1	TGTGCCTGCTGGGACAGGTCCTCCTATAATTCACCCCTCCACTTT	CACWDRSSYNSPLHF
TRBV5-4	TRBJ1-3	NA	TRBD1	TGTGCCAGCAGCGGAGGACAGGGGGGAAACACCATATATTTT	CASSGGQGGNTIYF
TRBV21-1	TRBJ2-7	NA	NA	TGTGCCAGCAACTCACCTAGAGAGGCCTACGAGCAGTACTTC	CASNSPREAYEQYF
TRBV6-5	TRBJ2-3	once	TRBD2	TGTGCCAGCAGTTACCTTAGCGGGGGGGCCGGAGATACGCAGTATTTT	CASSYLSGGAGDTQYF
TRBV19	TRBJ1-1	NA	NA	TGTGCCAGTAGCTTACAGCAGAACACTGAAGCTTTCTTT	CASSLQQNTEAFF
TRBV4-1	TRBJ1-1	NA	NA	TGCGCCAGCAGCCAAGCGGACAAGAACACTGAAGCTTTCTTT	CASSQADKNTEAFF
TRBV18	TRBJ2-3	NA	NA	TGTGCCAGCTCACCAGGAGTAAGCACAGATACGCAGTATTTT	CASSPGVSTDTQYF
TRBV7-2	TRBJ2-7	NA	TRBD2	TGTGCCAGCAGCTTAGGGGGGGGAGGGCGCAACGAGCAGTACTTC	CASSLGGGGRNEQYF
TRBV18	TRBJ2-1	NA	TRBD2	TGTGCCAGCTCCCCGTCTAGCGGGGGTTACAATGAGCAGTTCTTC	CASSPSSGGYNEQFF
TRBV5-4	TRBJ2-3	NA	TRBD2	TGTGCCAGCAGCTCCAGCGGGGGGGGCACAGATACGCAGTATTTT	CASSSSGGGTDTQYF
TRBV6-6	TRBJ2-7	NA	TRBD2	TGTGCCAGCAGTCCCGGGACTAGCGGGAGTAATTACGAGCAGTACTTC	CASSPGTSGSNYEQYF
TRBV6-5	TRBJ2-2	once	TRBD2	TGTGCCAGCAGACCCCGGGGGGGGCGGACCGGGGAGCTGTTTTTT	CASRPRGGRTGELFF